The clone carrying this T cell receptor beta chain was found many times. The antigen is not known. TCR beta CDR3 region amplification was performed from RNA transcripts. A set of HTBI primers served as the primers for a first-round RT-PCR of the TCR CDR3. One entry per CDR3 protein results from TCRdb running MiXCR on the multiplex PCR reads. Counted here are more than 500,000 distinct CDR3 sequences, approximately 14% occurring once; the ten biggest clones make up approximately 15%. This sample was included in a study of T cells in Graves' hyperthyroidism and ophthalmopathy. Stable disease denoted Graves' hyperthyroidism without ophthalmopathy progression within 18 months. The study, taken as a whole, reports: Within blood appeared most thyroid clonotypes that had expanded above 0.001.

This CDR3 region has 14 residues. Trimming pared 4 bases from V and 0 bases from J, leaving 13 bases between. Germline values: CDR1 DFQATT, CDR2 SNEGSKA (reference sequence). The receptor was isolated from a woman in her thirties or forties with Graves' hyperthyroidism. The rearrangement links TRBV20-1 to TRBJ2-7; perhaps D is TRBD1 or TRBD2 (5 bases each). Material for sequencing was blood. The DNA for the CDR3 is TGCAGTGCTATTCCTGAGGGGTTCTCCTACGAGCAGTACTTC. Translation: CSAIPEGFSYEQYF.